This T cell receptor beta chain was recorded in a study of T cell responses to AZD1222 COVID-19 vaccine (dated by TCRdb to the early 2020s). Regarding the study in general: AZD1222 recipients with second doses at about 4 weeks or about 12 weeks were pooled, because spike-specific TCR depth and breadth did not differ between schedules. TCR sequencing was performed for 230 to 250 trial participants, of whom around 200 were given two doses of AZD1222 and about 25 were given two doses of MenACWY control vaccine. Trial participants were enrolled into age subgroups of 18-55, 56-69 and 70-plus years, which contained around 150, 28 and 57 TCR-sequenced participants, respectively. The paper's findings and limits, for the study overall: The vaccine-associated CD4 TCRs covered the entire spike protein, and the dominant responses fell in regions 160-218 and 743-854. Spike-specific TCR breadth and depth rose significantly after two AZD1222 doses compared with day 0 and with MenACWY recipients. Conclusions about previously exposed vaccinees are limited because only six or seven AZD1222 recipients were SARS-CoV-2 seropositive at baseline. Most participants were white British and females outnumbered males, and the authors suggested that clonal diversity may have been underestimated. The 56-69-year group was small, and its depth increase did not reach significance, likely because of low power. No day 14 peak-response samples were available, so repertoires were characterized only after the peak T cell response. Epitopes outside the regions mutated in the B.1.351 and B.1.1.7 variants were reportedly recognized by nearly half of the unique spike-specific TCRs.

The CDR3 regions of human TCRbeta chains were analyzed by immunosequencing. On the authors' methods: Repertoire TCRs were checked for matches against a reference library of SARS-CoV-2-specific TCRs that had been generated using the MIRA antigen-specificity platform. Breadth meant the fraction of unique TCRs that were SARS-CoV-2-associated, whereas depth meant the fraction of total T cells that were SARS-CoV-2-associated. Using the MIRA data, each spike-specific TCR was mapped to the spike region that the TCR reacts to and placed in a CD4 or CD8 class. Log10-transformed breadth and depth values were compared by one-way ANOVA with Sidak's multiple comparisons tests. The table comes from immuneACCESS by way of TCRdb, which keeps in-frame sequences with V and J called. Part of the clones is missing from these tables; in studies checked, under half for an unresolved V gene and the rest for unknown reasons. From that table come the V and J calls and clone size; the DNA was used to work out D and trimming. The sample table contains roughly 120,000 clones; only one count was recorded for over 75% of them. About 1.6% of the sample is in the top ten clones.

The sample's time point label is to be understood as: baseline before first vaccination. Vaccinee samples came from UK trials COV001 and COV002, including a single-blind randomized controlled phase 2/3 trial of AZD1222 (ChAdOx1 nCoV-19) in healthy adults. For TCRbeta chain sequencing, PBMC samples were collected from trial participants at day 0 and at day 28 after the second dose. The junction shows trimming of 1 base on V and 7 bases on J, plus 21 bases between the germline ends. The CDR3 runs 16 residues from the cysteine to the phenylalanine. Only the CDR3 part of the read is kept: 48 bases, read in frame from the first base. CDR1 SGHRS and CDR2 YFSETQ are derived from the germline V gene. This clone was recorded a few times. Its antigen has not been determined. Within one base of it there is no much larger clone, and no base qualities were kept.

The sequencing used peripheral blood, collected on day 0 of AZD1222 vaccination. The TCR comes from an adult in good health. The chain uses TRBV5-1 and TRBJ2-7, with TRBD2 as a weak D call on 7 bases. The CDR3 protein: CASSLQISGAQGEQYF. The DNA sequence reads TGCGCCAGCAGCTTGCAAATCAGCGGGGCCCAGGGGGAGCAGTACTTC.